These T cell receptor beta chains were read from a single sample in a study of T cell repertoires in cytomegalovirus infection. TCRdb reprocessed the reads with MiXCR, giving one entry per CDR3 protein. Altogether about half a million distinct CDR3 sequences are present, around a third being singletons, with the ten largest covering 15% to 20%. The antigens these receptors bind are not known. Source: cultured PBMCs, taken from culture after CMV antigen stimulation. These receptors came from a human donor in good health (CMV status not recorded). Some clones in this sample may be carry-over from other donors' samples. The CDR3 runs from the conserved cysteine through the conserved F or W. D genes are given only for firm matches. The size entry is marked missing in some rows and otherwise reads once, few, many or a size class.

d_gene: .; j_gene: TRBJ2-1; v_gene: TRBV7-2; abundance: few; len: 15; CDR3nt: TGTGCCAGCAGCTTAGCCCGGAGAATTAACAATGAGCAGTTCTTC; CDR3aa: CASSLARRINNEQFF
d_gene: .; j_gene: TRBJ1-1; v_gene: TRBV7-9; abundance: few; len: 12; CDR3nt: TGTGCCAGCAGCTTTGCCGGAGATGAAGCTTTCTTT; CDR3aa: CASSFAGDEAFF
d_gene: TRBD1; j_gene: TRBJ1-1; v_gene: TRBV7-9; abundance: .; len: 14; CDR3nt: TGTGCCAGCAGCTCGCAACAGGGGAGTCCTGAAGCTTTCTTT; CDR3aa: CASSSQQGSPEAFF
d_gene: .; j_gene: TRBJ2-3; v_gene: TRBV6-7; abundance: .; len: 16; CDR3nt: TGTGCCAGCAGTTACGCATCGGGGTCATTAACAGATACGCAGTATTTT; CDR3aa: CASSYASGSLTDTQYF
d_gene: .; j_gene: TRBJ2-7; v_gene: TRBV11-2; abundance: .; len: 15; CDR3nt: TGTGCCAGCAGCGACCCCGGACTCGCATCCTACGAGCAGTACTTC; CDR3aa: CASSDPGLASYEQYF
d_gene: .; j_gene: TRBJ1-6; v_gene: TRBV6-5; abundance: .; len: 15; CDR3nt: TGTGCCAGCACCTGGGTCGGGGTCGGAGATTCACCCCTCCACTTT; CDR3aa: CASTWVGVGDSPLHF
d_gene: TRBD2; j_gene: TRBJ2-2; v_gene: TRBV9; abundance: few; len: 17; CDR3nt: TGTGCCAGCAGCGTAGGACTAGCGGGCGCGAACACCGGGGAGCTGTTTTTT; CDR3aa: CASSVGLAGANTGELFF
d_gene: TRBD2; j_gene: TRBJ2-1; v_gene: TRBV7-2; abundance: .; len: 16; CDR3nt: TGTGCCAGCAGCTTAGCACCCGGGACTAGGGGTTTAGGGCTGTTCTTC; CDR3aa: CASSLAPGTRGLGLFF
d_gene: TRBD2; j_gene: TRBJ2-3; v_gene: TRBV6-5; abundance: .; len: 17; CDR3nt: TGTGCCAGCAGTTCCAAATTAGCGGGAGCCCCCACAGATACGCAGTATTTT; CDR3aa: CASSSKLAGAPTDTQYF
d_gene: .; j_gene: TRBJ2-3; v_gene: TRBV20-1; abundance: few; len: 14; CDR3nt: TGCAGTGCCATAGAGATAGACATTACAGATACGCAGTATTTT; CDR3aa: CSAIEIDITDTQYF
d_gene: TRBD1; j_gene: TRBJ1-2; v_gene: TRBV7-2; abundance: many; len: 16; CDR3nt: TGTGCCAGCAGCCTCCAACCTCCGACAGGGAACTATGGCTACACCTTC; CDR3aa: CASSLQPPTGNYGYTF
d_gene: .; j_gene: TRBJ1-1; v_gene: TRBV6-5; abundance: .; len: 18; CDR3nt: TGTGCCAGCAGTTACTCTTTTGGGCAGGGTGCGGTGAACACTGAAGCTTTCTTT; CDR3aa: CASSYSFGQGAVNTEAFF
d_gene: .; j_gene: TRBJ2-4; v_gene: TRBV11-2; abundance: .; len: 14; CDR3nt: TGTGCCAGCAGCTTAGTTTGGGCAGGGAACATTCAGTACTTC; CDR3aa: CASSLVWAGNIQYF
d_gene: TRBD1; j_gene: TRBJ2-1; v_gene: TRBV14; abundance: few; len: 15; CDR3nt: TGTGCCAGCTCGTTCTCTGGCCCAGGGGGTAATGAGCAGTTCTTC; CDR3aa: CASSFSGPGGNEQFF
d_gene: .; j_gene: TRBJ1-5; v_gene: TRBV6-1; abundance: few; len: 17; CDR3nt: TGTGCCAGCAGCCAAAAACTGGGGAGTCGGACCAATCAGCCCCAGCATTTT; CDR3aa: CASSQKLGSRTNQPQHF
d_gene: TRBD1; j_gene: TRBJ1-2; v_gene: TRBV27; abundance: .; len: 15; CDR3nt: TGTGCCAGCAGTTTATCCCAGGGGGCGTTGGGTGGCTACACCTTC; CDR3aa: CASSLSQGALGGYTF
d_gene: .; j_gene: TRBJ2-1; v_gene: TRBV29-1; abundance: few; len: 18; CDR3nt: TGCAGCGTGGAGGGTGGGGGCTACAACCTAAGCTCCTACAATGAGCAGTTCTTC; CDR3aa: CSVEGGGYNLSSYNEQFF
d_gene: TRBD2; j_gene: TRBJ2-2; v_gene: TRBV6-2/TRBV6-3; abundance: .; len: 18; CDR3nt: TGTGCCAGCAGCCCCCCGTCGGAATGGCTAGCGGCCCCCGGGGAGCTGTTTTTT; CDR3aa: CASSPPSEWLAAPGELFF
d_gene: .; j_gene: TRBJ1-2; v_gene: TRBV4-1; abundance: .; len: 18; CDR3nt: TGCGCCAGCAGCCCCCCAGGAGGGTCATCAAGGAGGGACTATGGCTACACCTTC; CDR3aa: CASSPPGGSSRRDYGYTF
d_gene: .; j_gene: TRBJ2-7; v_gene: TRBV9; abundance: .; len: 16; CDR3nt: TGTGCCAGCAGCCCCCGGGGCACAGCAGGGGCCTACGAGCAGTACTTC; CDR3aa: CASSPRGTAGAYEQYF
d_gene: .; j_gene: TRBJ2-5; v_gene: TRBV28; abundance: few; len: 14; CDR3nt: TGTGCCAGCACCGTATCCGGGGGACAAGAGACCCAGTACTTC; CDR3aa: CASTVSGGQETQYF
d_gene: .; j_gene: TRBJ2-2; v_gene: TRBV28; abundance: few; len: 13; CDR3nt: TGTGCCAGCACTTTACAGGGTGCCGGGGAGCTGTTTTTT; CDR3aa: CASTLQGAGELFF
d_gene: .; j_gene: TRBJ2-1; v_gene: TRBV6-5; abundance: .; len: 16; CDR3nt: TGTGCCAGCAGGGCCCGGGATTCCCCCATCTACAGTGAGCAGTTCTTC; CDR3aa: CASRARDSPIYSEQFF
d_gene: TRBD1; j_gene: TRBJ1-6; v_gene: TRBV7-8; abundance: .; len: 17; CDR3nt: TGTGCCAGCAGCTTAGCGACAGGGGGAGTTAACAATTCACCCCTCCACTTT; CDR3aa: CASSLATGGVNNSPLHF
d_gene: TRBD2; j_gene: TRBJ2-1; v_gene: TRBV11-2; abundance: .; len: 19; CDR3nt: TGTGCCAGCAGCTATCCCGGGACTAGCGGGACCTTCTCCTACAATGAGCAGTTCTTC; CDR3aa: CASSYPGTSGTFSYNEQFF
d_gene: TRBD2; j_gene: TRBJ2-7; v_gene: TRBV7-8; abundance: many; len: 17; CDR3nt: TGTGCCAGCAGCCCCCTCCTGACTAGCGCCAATGGGGTGGAGCAGTACTTC; CDR3aa: CASSPLLTSANGVEQYF
d_gene: .; j_gene: TRBJ1-6; v_gene: TRBV7-2; abundance: few; len: 13; CDR3nt: TGTGCCAGCACCGTCCGAACTGATTCACCCCTCCACTTT; CDR3aa: CASTVRTDSPLHF
d_gene: .; j_gene: TRBJ2-3; v_gene: TRBV7-2; abundance: many; len: 14; CDR3nt: TGTGCCAGCAGCCCCCATCAGGGCACAGATACGCAGTATTTT; CDR3aa: CASSPHQGTDTQYF
d_gene: .; j_gene: TRBJ2-3; v_gene: TRBV28; abundance: .; len: 15; CDR3nt: TGTGCCAGCAGTTTTGGCCTCCGGGGCACAGATACGCAGTATTTT; CDR3aa: CASSFGLRGTDTQYF
d_gene: TRBD1; j_gene: TRBJ2-5; v_gene: TRBV12-3/TRBV12-4; abundance: .; len: 15; CDR3nt: TGTGCCAGCAGTTTCAGGGGGAGTCCCCAAGAGACCCAGTACTTC; CDR3aa: CASSFRGSPQETQYF
d_gene: .; j_gene: TRBJ1-6; v_gene: TRBV7-9; abundance: few; len: 17; CDR3nt: TGTGCCAGCAGCTTAGCTATGTTAGGTCAACTAAATTCACCCCTCCACTTT; CDR3aa: CASSLAMLGQLNSPLHF
d_gene: TRBD2; j_gene: TRBJ2-3; v_gene: TRBV7-6; abundance: few; len: 15; CDR3nt: TGTGCCAGCAGCCACCTAGCGGGAGTTCCAGATACGCAGTATTTT; CDR3aa: CASSHLAGVPDTQYF
d_gene: TRBD2; j_gene: TRBJ2-1; v_gene: TRBV7-2; abundance: few; len: 15; CDR3nt: TGTGCCAGCAGCTTAAGTGGGACTAGCATCGATGAGCAGTTCTTC; CDR3aa: CASSLSGTSIDEQFF
d_gene: TRBD2; j_gene: TRBJ2-4; v_gene: TRBV4-3; abundance: .; len: 16; CDR3nt: TGCGCCAGCAGCCAAGAACGACTAGCGGGAAGGAACATTCAGTACTTC; CDR3aa: CASSQERLAGRNIQYF
d_gene: .; j_gene: TRBJ2-3; v_gene: TRBV20-1; abundance: few; len: 12; CDR3nt: TGCAGTGCTAGAGATGTGGGAGATACGCAGTATTTT; CDR3aa: CSARDVGDTQYF
d_gene: .; j_gene: TRBJ2-7; v_gene: TRBV6-2/TRBV6-3; abundance: many; len: 15; CDR3nt: TGTGCCAGCAACAACGTTGGAGGACACCTCTACGAGCAGTACTTC; CDR3aa: CASNNVGGHLYEQYF
d_gene: .; j_gene: TRBJ2-7; v_gene: TRBV11-1; abundance: .; len: 15; CDR3nt: TGTGCCAGCAGCTTAGCCGGCGAGGGAACCTACGAGCAGTACTTC; CDR3aa: CASSLAGEGTYEQYF
d_gene: .; j_gene: TRBJ2-1; v_gene: TRBV7-9; abundance: .; len: 15; CDR3nt: TGTGCCAGCAGCGTTAACGTGGCGGGATCCAATGAGCAGTTCTTC; CDR3aa: CASSVNVAGSNEQFF
d_gene: TRBD1; j_gene: TRBJ1-3; v_gene: TRBV11-2; abundance: few; len: 15; CDR3nt: TGTGCCAGCAGCGGACAGGGGAACTCTGGAAACACCATATATTTT; CDR3aa: CASSGQGNSGNTIYF
d_gene: .; j_gene: TRBJ2-1; v_gene: TRBV12-3/TRBV12-4; abundance: .; len: 14; CDR3nt: TGTGCCAGCAGTTTATCAGGGGTGGACAATGAGCAGTTCTTC; CDR3aa: CASSLSGVDNEQFF
d_gene: .; j_gene: TRBJ2-3; v_gene: TRBV7-8; abundance: many; len: 18; CDR3nt: TGTGCCAGCAGCTTAGGGTTGGTAGAATTCATGTTCGCAGATACGCAGTATTTT; CDR3aa: CASSLGLVEFMFADTQYF
d_gene: .; j_gene: TRBJ1-5; v_gene: TRBV18; abundance: .; len: 13; CDR3nt: TGTGCCAGCTCACAAAACGAGGGTGATCCCCAGCATTTT; CDR3aa: CASSQNEGDPQHF
d_gene: .; j_gene: TRBJ2-5; v_gene: TRBV7-9; abundance: few; len: 16; CDR3nt: TGTGCCAGCAGCTTAGGTCTAGGAGGGGGTCAAGAGACCCAGTACTTC; CDR3aa: CASSLGLGGGQETQYF
d_gene: TRBD1; j_gene: TRBJ1-1; v_gene: TRBV19; abundance: .; len: 14; CDR3nt: TGTGCCAGTAGCTATGGGACAGACGGTACTGAAGCTTTCTTT; CDR3aa: CASSYGTDGTEAFF
d_gene: TRBD2; j_gene: TRBJ2-1; v_gene: TRBV2; abundance: .; len: 15; CDR3nt: TGTGCCAGCAGTGAATGGCCAGCGGGATACAATGAGCAGTTCTTC; CDR3aa: CASSEWPAGYNEQFF
d_gene: TRBD2; j_gene: TRBJ2-3; v_gene: TRBV7-8; abundance: many; len: 19; CDR3nt: TGTGCCAGCAGCTCGGGACCGGGGGAAGCTAGCGGGATCACAGATACGCAGTATTTT; CDR3aa: CASSSGPGEASGITDTQYF
d_gene: .; j_gene: TRBJ1-4; v_gene: TRBV7-2; abundance: many; len: 17; CDR3nt: TGTGCCAGCAGCTTAAGGCCGACTCCAGCAACTAATGAAAAACTGTTTTTT; CDR3aa: CASSLRPTPATNEKLFF
d_gene: TRBD2; j_gene: TRBJ2-5; v_gene: TRBV4-3; abundance: .; len: 16; CDR3nt: TGCGCCAGCAGCCAAGATCTTTCATGGGGAGGGGAGACCCAGTACTTC; CDR3aa: CASSQDLSWGGETQYF
d_gene: .; j_gene: TRBJ1-1; v_gene: TRBV28; abundance: .; len: 16; CDR3nt: TGTGCCAGCAGTTCCTCTGGGGTTGGGGATGGGACTGAAGCTTTCTTT; CDR3aa: CASSSSGVGDGTEAFF
d_gene: .; j_gene: TRBJ2-1; v_gene: TRBV27; abundance: few; len: 16; CDR3nt: TGTGCCAGCAGCCCCCTCCCGGGACCGCCCCCCAATGAGCAGTTCTTC; CDR3aa: CASSPLPGPPPNEQFF
d_gene: .; j_gene: TRBJ2-5; v_gene: TRBV7-9; abundance: few; len: 15; CDR3nt: TGTGCCAGCAGCTTGGTAAGGGTCGGCCAAGAGACCCAGTACTTC; CDR3aa: CASSLVRVGQETQYF
d_gene: TRBD2; j_gene: TRBJ2-1; v_gene: TRBV27; abundance: .; len: 16; CDR3nt: TGTGCCAGCAGTAAACGACTAGCCCCGAAGGGGAATGAGCAGTTCTTC; CDR3aa: CASSKRLAPKGNEQFF
d_gene: .; j_gene: TRBJ2-2; v_gene: TRBV7-9; abundance: many; len: 15; CDR3nt: TGTGCCAGCAGCCCCGGGACCGCGAACACCGGGGAGCTGTTTTTT; CDR3aa: CASSPGTANTGELFF
d_gene: .; j_gene: TRBJ2-3; v_gene: TRBV28; abundance: .; len: 12; CDR3nt: TGTGCCAGCAGTATATGGACAGATACGCAGTATTTT; CDR3aa: CASSIWTDTQYF
d_gene: TRBD2; j_gene: TRBJ2-3; v_gene: TRBV11-2; abundance: .; len: 16; CDR3nt: TGTGCCAGCAGCTTCCTAGCGGGATTTAGTACAGATACGCAGTATTTT; CDR3aa: CASSFLAGFSTDTQYF
d_gene: .; j_gene: TRBJ1-4; v_gene: TRBV11-2; abundance: few; len: 12; CDR3nt: TGTGCCAGCACCGGGCCAGGCGGACGTCTGTTTTTT; CDR3aa: CASTGPGGRLFF
d_gene: .; j_gene: TRBJ2-3; v_gene: TRBV27; abundance: .; len: 16; CDR3nt: TGTGCCAGCAGTACCCGGGGCGCCGGGCCTTCCATTCGACAGTATTTT; CDR3aa: CASSTRGAGPSIRQYF
d_gene: TRBD1; j_gene: TRBJ1-2; v_gene: TRBV29-1; abundance: .; len: 12; CDR3nt: TGCAGCGTTGAGGCAGGGGGTTACGGCTACACCTTC; CDR3aa: CSVEAGGYGYTF
d_gene: TRBD2; j_gene: TRBJ2-1; v_gene: TRBV7-2; abundance: few; len: 17; CDR3nt: TGTGCCAGCAGCTTAGTAAGGGCGACTAGCCATTACAATGAGCAGTTCTTC; CDR3aa: CASSLVRATSHYNEQFF
d_gene: .; j_gene: TRBJ2-3; v_gene: TRBV10-3; abundance: few; len: 9; CDR3nt: TGTGCCGGCACAGATACGCAGTATTTT; CDR3aa: CAGTDTQYF